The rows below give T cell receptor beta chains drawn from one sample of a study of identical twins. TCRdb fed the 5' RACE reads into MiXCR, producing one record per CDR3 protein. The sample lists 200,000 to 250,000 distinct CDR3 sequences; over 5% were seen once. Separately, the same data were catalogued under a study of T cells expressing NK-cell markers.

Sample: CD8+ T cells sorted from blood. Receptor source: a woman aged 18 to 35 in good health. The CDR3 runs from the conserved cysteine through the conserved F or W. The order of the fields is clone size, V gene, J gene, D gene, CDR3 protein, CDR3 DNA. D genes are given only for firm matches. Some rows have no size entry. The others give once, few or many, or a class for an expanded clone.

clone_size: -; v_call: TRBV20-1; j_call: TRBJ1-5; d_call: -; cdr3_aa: CSATGQSNQPQHF; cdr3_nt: TGCAGTGCTACCGGCCAAAGCAATCAGCCCCAGCATTTT
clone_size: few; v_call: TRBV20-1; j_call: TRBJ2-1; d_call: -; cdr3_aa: CSARTVSDEQFF; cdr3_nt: TGCAGTGCTAGGACAGTCAGCGATGAGCAGTTCTTC
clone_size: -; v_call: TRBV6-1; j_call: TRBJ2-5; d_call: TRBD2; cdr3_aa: CASSRTLAGVEGQETQYF; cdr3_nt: TGTGCCAGCAGCCGAACGCTAGCGGGAGTGGAGGGGCAAGAGACCCAGTACTTC
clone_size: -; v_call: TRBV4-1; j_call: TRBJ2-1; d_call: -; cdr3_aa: CASSPGRSSDEQFF; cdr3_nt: TGCGCCAGCAGCCCAGGCCGAAGTTCGGATGAGCAGTTCTTC
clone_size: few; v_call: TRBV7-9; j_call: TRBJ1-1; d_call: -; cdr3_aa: CASNRQAMNTEAFF; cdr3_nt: TGTGCCAGCAACAGACAGGCAATGAACACTGAAGCTTTCTTT
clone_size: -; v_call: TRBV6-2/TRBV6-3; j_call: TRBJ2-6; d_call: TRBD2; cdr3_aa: CASSYSDRAGDGSGANVLTF; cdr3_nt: TGTGCCAGCAGTTACTCGGATCGGGCGGGAGACGGCTCTGGGGCCAACGTCCTGACTTTC
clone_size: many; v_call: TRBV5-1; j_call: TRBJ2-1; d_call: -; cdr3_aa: CASSPGDGRGGSYNEQFF; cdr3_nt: TGCGCCAGCAGCCCGGGAGATGGCAGAGGGGGCTCCTACAATGAGCAGTTCTTC
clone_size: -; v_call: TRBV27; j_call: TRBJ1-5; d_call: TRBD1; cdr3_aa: CASSHGQGASPQHF; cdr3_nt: TGTGCCAGCAGCCACGGACAGGGGGCTTCGCCCCAGCATTTT
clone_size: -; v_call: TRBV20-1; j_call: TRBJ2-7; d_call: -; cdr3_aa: CSAGLGGTEQYF; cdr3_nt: TGCAGTGCTGGCCTAGGGGGTACGGAGCAGTACTTC
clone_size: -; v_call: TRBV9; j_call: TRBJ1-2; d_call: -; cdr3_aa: CASSVGIKQVRADYTF; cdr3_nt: TGTGCCAGCAGCGTAGGGATAAAACAGGTTCGAGCGGACTACACCTTC
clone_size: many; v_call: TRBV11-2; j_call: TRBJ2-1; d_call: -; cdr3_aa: CASSFDEQFF; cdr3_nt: TGTGCCAGCAGCTTCGATGAGCAGTTCTTC
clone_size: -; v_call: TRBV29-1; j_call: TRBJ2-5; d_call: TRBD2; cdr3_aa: CSAAGTSDQETQYF; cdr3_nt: TGCAGCGCTGCCGGGACTAGCGATCAAGAGACCCAGTACTTC
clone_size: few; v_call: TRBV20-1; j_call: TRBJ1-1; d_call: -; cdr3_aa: CSARDSGYTEAFF; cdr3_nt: TGCAGTGCTAGAGATAGTGGATACACTGAAGCTTTCTTT
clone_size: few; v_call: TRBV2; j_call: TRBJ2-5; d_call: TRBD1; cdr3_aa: CASRDRVTQETQYF; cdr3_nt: TGTGCCAGCAGGGACAGGGTAACCCAAGAGACCCAGTACTTC
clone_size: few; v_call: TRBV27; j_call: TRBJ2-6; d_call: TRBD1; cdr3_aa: CTSPLPDRAGANVLTF; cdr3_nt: TGCACCAGCCCCTTACCCGACAGGGCTGGGGCCAACGTCCTGACTTTC
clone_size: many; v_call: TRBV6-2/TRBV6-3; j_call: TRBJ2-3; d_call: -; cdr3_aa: CASSRLTDTQYF; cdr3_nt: TGTGCCAGCAGCCGACTTACAGATACGCAGTATTTT
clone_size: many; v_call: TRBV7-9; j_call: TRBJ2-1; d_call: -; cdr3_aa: CASSPRTNEQFF; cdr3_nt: TGTGCCAGCAGCCCAAGAACTAATGAGCAGTTCTTC
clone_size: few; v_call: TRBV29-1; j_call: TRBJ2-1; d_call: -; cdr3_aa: CSVQLGNYNEQFF; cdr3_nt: TGCAGCGTTCAGCTAGGGAACTACAATGAGCAGTTCTTC
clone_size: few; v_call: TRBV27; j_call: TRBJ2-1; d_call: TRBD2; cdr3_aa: CASSLGAGANEQFF; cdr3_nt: TGTGCCAGCAGTTTAGGGGCGGGAGCAAATGAGCAGTTCTTC
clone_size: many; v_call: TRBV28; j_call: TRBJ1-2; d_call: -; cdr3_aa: CASSFGVTYGYTF; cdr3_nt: TGTGCCAGCAGTTTTGGGGTGACCTATGGCTACACCTTC
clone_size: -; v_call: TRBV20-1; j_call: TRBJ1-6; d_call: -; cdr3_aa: CSAPSLDHYSPLHF; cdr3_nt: TGCAGTGCCCCATCCTTGGATCACTATTCACCCCTCCACTTT
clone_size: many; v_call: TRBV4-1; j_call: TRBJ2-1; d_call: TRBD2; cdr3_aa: CASTPDPRGGDNEQFF; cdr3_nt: TGCGCCAGCACCCCCGATCCGAGGGGAGGGGATAATGAGCAGTTCTTC
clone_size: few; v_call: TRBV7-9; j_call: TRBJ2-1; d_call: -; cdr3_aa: CASSLSPNEQFF; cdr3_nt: TGTGCCAGCAGCTTATCGCCCAATGAGCAGTTCTTC
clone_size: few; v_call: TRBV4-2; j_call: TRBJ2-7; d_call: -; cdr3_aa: CASSQDGGREQYF; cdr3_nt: TGTGCCAGCAGCCAAGATGGGGGGCGGGAGCAGTACTTC
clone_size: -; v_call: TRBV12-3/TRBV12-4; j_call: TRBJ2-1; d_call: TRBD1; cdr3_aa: CASSYGTVGEQFF; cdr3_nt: TGTGCCAGCAGTTACGGGACAGTGGGTGAGCAGTTCTTC
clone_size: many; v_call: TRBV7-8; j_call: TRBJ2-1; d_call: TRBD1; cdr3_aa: CASSLEVSGGYNEQFF; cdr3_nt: TGTGCCAGCAGCTTAGAGGTTTCAGGGGGCTACAATGAGCAGTTCTTC
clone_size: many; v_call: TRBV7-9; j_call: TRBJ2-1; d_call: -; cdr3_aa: CASSPGSNEQFF; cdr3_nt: TGTGCCAGCAGTCCCGGGAGCAATGAGCAGTTCTTC
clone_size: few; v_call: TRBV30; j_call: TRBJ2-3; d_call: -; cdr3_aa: CAWILVDTQYF; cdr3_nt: TGTGCCTGGATTCTAGTTGATACGCAGTATTTT
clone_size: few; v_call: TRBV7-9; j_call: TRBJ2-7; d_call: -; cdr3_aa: CASSLGQRSSYEQYF; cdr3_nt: TGTGCCAGCAGCTTAGGGCAGAGGAGCTCCTACGAGCAGTACTTC
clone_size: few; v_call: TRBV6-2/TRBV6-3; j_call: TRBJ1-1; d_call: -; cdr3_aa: CASSSGFVGGGGTEAFF; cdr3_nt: TGTGCCAGCAGTTCGGGTTTCGTGGGGGGTGGAGGGACTGAAGCTTTCTTT
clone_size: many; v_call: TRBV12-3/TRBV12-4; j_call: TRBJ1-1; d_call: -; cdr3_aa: CASSFSSEAFF; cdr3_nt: TGTGCCAGCAGTTTCAGTTCTGAAGCTTTCTTT
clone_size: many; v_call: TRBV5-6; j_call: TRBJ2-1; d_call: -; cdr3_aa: CASSLVSWDEQFF; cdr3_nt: TGTGCCAGCAGCTTGGTCTCGTGGGATGAGCAGTTCTTC
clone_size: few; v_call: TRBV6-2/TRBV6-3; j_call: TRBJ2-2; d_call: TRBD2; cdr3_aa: CASTHPSGSSGELFF; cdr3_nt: TGTGCCAGCACCCATCCTAGCGGGAGTTCCGGGGAGCTGTTTTTT
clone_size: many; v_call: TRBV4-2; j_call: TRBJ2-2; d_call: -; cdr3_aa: CASRTETGELFF; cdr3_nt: TGTGCCAGCAGGACAGAGACCGGGGAGCTGTTTTTT
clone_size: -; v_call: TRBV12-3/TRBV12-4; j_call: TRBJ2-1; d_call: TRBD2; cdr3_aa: CASSPTGGGWEQFF; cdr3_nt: TGTGCCAGCAGCCCCACCGGGGGGGGATGGGAGCAGTTCTTC
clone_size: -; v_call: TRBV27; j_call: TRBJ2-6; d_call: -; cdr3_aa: CASSPPGPSGANVLTF; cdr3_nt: TGTGCCAGCAGTCCACCGGGACCTTCTGGGGCCAACGTCCTGACTTTC
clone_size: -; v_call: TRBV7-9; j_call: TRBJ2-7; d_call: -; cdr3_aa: CASSPLPGVYEQYF; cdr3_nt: TGTGCCAGCAGTCCCCTCCCAGGTGTCTACGAGCAGTACTTC
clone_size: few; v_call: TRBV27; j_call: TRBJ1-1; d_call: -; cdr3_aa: CASSSPGQTSF; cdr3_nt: TGTGCCAGCAGTTCGCCGGGACAAACCTCCTTT
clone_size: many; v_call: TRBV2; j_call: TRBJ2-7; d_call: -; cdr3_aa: CASSALGPEQYF; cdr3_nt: TGTGCCAGCAGTGCTCTCGGACCAGAGCAGTACTTC
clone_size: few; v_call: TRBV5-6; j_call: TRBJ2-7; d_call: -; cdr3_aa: CASSSRKPSHEQYF; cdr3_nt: TGTGCCAGCAGCTCGCGTAAACCCTCCCACGAGCAGTACTTC
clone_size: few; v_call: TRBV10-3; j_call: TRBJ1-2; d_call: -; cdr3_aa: CAIPGEGSKDGYTF; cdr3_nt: TGTGCCATCCCAGGGGAGGGGAGTAAAGATGGCTACACCTTC
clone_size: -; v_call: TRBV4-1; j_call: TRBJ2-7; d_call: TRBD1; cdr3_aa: CASSQDSRGREQYF; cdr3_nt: TGCGCCAGCAGCCAAGATTCCAGGGGGCGAGAGCAGTACTTC
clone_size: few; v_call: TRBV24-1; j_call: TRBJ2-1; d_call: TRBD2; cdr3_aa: CATSDSRGLGEQFF; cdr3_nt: TGTGCCACCAGTGATTCGCGGGGGTTGGGTGAGCAGTTCTTC
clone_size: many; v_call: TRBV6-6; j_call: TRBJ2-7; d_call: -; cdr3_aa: CASTPGPSYEQYF; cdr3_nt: TGTGCCAGCACCCCTGGGCCGAGCTACGAGCAGTACTTC
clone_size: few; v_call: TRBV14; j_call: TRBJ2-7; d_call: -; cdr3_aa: CASSQDLGGGEQYF; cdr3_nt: TGTGCCAGCAGCCAAGATCTAGGGGGTGGGGAGCAGTACTTC
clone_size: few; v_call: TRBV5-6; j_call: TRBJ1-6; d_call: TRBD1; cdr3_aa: CASSPDRGSPLHF; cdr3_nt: TGTGCCAGCAGTCCGGACAGGGGATCACCCCTCCACTTT
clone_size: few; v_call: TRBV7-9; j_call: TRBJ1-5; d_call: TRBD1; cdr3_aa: CASSRGLSNQPQHF; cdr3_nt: TGTGCCAGCAGCAGGGGGCTTAGCAATCAGCCCCAGCATTTT
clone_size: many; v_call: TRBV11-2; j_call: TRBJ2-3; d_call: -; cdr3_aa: CASSLVSAGPTDTQYF; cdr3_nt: TGTGCCAGCAGCTTAGTCTCGGCGGGCCCAACAGATACGCAGTATTTT
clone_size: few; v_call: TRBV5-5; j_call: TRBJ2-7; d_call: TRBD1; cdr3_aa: CASSQGQGQTGSYF; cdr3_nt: TGTGCCAGCAGCCAGGGACAGGGTCAAACTGGGTCATACTTC
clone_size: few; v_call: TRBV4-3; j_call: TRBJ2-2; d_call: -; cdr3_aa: CASSQDFGGYTGELFF; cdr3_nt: TGCGCCAGCAGCCAAGACTTTGGGGGGTACACCGGGGAGCTGTTTTTT
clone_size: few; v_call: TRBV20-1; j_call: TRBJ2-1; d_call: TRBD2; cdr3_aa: CSAPGGRLYNEQFF; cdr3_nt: TGCAGTGCTCCGGGGGGGCGATTGTACAATGAGCAGTTCTTC
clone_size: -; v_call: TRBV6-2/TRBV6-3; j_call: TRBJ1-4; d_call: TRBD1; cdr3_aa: CASNDLTGGSEKLFF; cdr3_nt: TGTGCCAGCAACGATTTGACAGGGGGAAGTGAAAAACTGTTTTTT
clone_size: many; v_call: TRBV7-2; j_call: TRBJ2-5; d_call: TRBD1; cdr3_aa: CASSLFTIDREGETQYF; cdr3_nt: TGTGCCAGCAGCTTATTTACTATAGACAGGGAAGGTGAGACCCAGTACTTC
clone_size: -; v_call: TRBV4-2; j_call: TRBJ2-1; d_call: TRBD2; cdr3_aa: CASPCGGGPLEQFF; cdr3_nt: TGTGCCAGCCCCTGCGGCGGGGGACCTTTAGAGCAGTTCTTC
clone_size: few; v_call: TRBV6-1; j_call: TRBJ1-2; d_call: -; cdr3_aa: CASRDWDRGPPGYTF; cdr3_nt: TGTGCCAGCAGGGACTGGGACCGCGGTCCGCCTGGCTACACCTTC
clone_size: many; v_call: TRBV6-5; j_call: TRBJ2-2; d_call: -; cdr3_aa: CASSYINTGELFF; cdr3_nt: TGTGCCAGCAGCTATATAAACACCGGGGAGCTGTTTTTT
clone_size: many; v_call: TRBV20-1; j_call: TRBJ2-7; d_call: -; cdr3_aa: CSASAVSEQYF; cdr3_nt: TGCAGTGCTAGCGCAGTAAGCGAGCAGTACTTC
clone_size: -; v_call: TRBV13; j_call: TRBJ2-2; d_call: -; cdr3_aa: CASSSRGRVDTGELFF; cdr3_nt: TGTGCCAGCAGCTCCAGGGGCAGGGTGGACACCGGGGAGCTGTTTTTT
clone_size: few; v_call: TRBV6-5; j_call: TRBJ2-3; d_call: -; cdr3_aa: CASSYSTGDLDTQYF; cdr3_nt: TGTGCCAGCAGTTACTCTACGGGGGACTTAGATACGCAGTATTTT